Described below is a single TCR beta chain sequence and its context. The CDR3 consists of 11 residues. Trimming pared 11 bases from V and 4 bases from J, leaving 9 bases between. CDR1 MNHNS and CDR2 SASEGT come from the germline V gene. The data belong to a study of cytomegalovirus exposure and HLA in healthy donors. It was with 60 Vbeta and 13 Jbeta primers that the PCR ran. This table comes from immunoSEQ multiplex PCR, and its TCRdb copy is limited to in-frame clones, with some not included. The table includes 130,000 or so clones, around 80% detected once. Each of the donors was a healthy bone marrow donor.

The source material was PBMCs. The genes are TRBV6-1 and TRBJ1-5; D unclear. This receptor was identified in a female donor in good health and CMV-seronegative. This CDR3 reads CASSGNQPQHF. The DNA of the CDR3 is TGTGCCTCCTCGGGGAATCAGCCCCAGCATTTT.